This T cell receptor (beta chain) originates from a study of CD8 T cells in ankylosing spondylitis. Study findings and constraints: Significant enrichment of disease-linked clones was reportedly seen in matched ankylosing spondylitis synovial fluid. Existing reports had already noted some motif variants in reactive arthritis synovial fluid and blood. Seemingly distinctive of ankylosing spondylitis blood was a TCR beta motif formed by eight highly homologous variants.

This clonotype was found a few times. As yet, its antigen is unknown. TCRdb re-called the 5' RACE reads through MiXCR, storing one row per CDR3 protein. Among a few hundred thousand distinct CDR3 sequences listed, 11% were seen once. This CDR3 is built from 13 residues. V lost 0 bases, J lost 7 bases, and 10 bases lay in between. The V gene's germline CDR1 is SGHTA and CDR2 FQGTGA. This sequence originates from a female donor with ankylosing spondylitis or in good health (not recorded which). Specimen: blood, either unsorted or a sorted T cell fraction (not recorded which). The genes are TRBV7-3 and TRBJ2-7; D unclear. DNA for the CDR3: TGTGCCAGCAGCTTAACGCTCGTTGCAGAGCAGTACTTC. Translated, it gives CASSLTLVAEQYF. The full variable domain, in which reference TRBV7-3 and TRBJ2-7 provide the parts outside the CDR3, is GAGVSQTPSNKVTEKGKYVELRCDPISGHTALYWYRQSLGQGPEFLIYFQGTGAADDSGLPNDRFFAVRPEGSVSTLKIQRTERGDSAVYLCASSLTLVAEQYFGPGTRLTVT.